These 27 T cell receptor beta chains were sequenced from one sample in a study of human T cells and chemical hapten exposure. TCRdb processed the RACE reads anew with MiXCR; each CDR3 protein has one entry. The table lists some 38,000 distinct CDR3 sequences, roughly 7.2% of them singletons. Time point meaning: pre-sensitization, week 0. Noted treatment: therapeutic diphenylcyclopropenone sensitization with weekly scalp DPC. Sample: whole blood, taken in connection with sensitization to the hapten diphenylcyclopropenone (DPC). These receptors came from a woman aged 45-65 years with alopecia areata. Some clones in this sample may be carry-over from other donors' samples.

There are many counts of this clonotype. The chain has TRBV27 and TRBJ2-2, with D uncertain. Germline CDR1 is MNHEY and CDR2 is SMNVEV (reference sequence). Trimming pared 2 bases from V and 2 bases from J, leaving 12 bases between. The CDR3 runs to 16 residues. The CDR3 sequence is CASSLGSFPNTGELFF. In DNA, the CDR3 is TGTGCCAGCAGTTTAGGGTCTTTCCCTAACACCGGGGAGCTGTTTTTT.

The chain carries TRBV28 and TRBJ1-1; D remains unclear. The germline V gene has CDR1 MDHEN and CDR2 SYDVKM. The length of the CDR3 is 14 residues. Between the trimmed V and J ends, which lost 3 bases and 1 base, there was a span of 9 bases. CDR3 residues: CASSLSPPNTEAFF. CDR3 in DNA: TGTGCCAGCAGTTTGTCACCCCCGAACACTGAAGCTTTCTTT.

This clonotype appeared a few times. V and J are TRBV6-1 and TRBJ2-1, with D tentatively TRBD2 (6 bases). The CDR3 consists of 14 residues. Trimming stripped 7 bases from V and 0 bases from J, with 10 bases between. Germline assignment: CDR1 MNHNS and CDR2 SASEGT. The CDR3, as DNA: TGTGCCAGCACCCTAGCGACCTCCTACAATGAGCAGTTCTTC. Protein: CASTLATSYNEQFF.

This clonotype was observed at least ten times. The gene calls are TRBV6-2 or TRBV6-3 and TRBJ2-2; D not resolved. The germline V and J ends were trimmed by 4 bases and 3 bases, with 9 bases remaining between them. CDR1 and CDR2 (germline): MNHEY, SVGEGT. CDR3 length: 14 residues. CDR3 sequence reads: CASSSMLDTGELFF. CDR3 DNA: TGTGCCAGCAGTTCAATGCTCGACACCGGGGAGCTGTTTTTT.

This clonotype showed up just a few times. The chain couples TRBV6-5 to TRBJ2-7; tentative D call: TRBD2 (7 bases). The CDR3 loop spans 12 amino acids. V lost 6 bases and J lost 4, with 10 bases in between. Per germline, CDR1 MNHEY and CDR2 SVGAGI. DNA for the CDR3: TGTGCCAGCAGAGGGGGGGCTTACGAGCAGTACTTC. Translation: CASRGGAYEQYF.

This clonotype was counted ten times or more. The CDR3 protein is CASSRILGQINEKLFF. In DNA form, the CDR3 reads TGTGCCAGCAGCCGAATCCTGGGACAGATTAATGAAAAACTGTTTTTT. The V gene is TRBV5-5, the J gene TRBJ1-4, with TRBD1 matching 7 bases. There are 16 residues in the CDR3. V lost 4 bases to trimming and J lost 4 bases; unmatched junction nucleotides: 10. CDR1 is SGHKS, CDR2 YYEKEE, per germline (reference sequence).

The chain couples TRBV28 to TRBJ1-5; D is uncertain. Trimming stripped 10 bases from V and 3 bases from J, with 7 bases between. The CDR3 consists of 11 residues. Germline assignment: CDR1 MDHEN and CDR2 SYDVKM. This CDR3 reads CATRSNQPQHF. The CDR3 DNA sequence: TGTGCCACCAGGTCCAATCAGCCCCAGCATTTT. The entire variable domain, with the rest obtained from reference TRBV28 and TRBJ1-5, is as follows: DVKVTQSSRYLVKRTGEKVFLECVQDMDHENMFWYRQDPGLGLRLIYFSYDVKMKEKGDIPEGYSVSREKKERFSLILESASTNQTSMYLCATRSNQPQHFGDGTRLSIL.

This clonotype was seen ten or more times. V and J are TRBV11-2 and TRBJ2-1, with 7 nucleotides matching TRBD2. This CDR3 has 16 amino acids. Germline trimming cut 3 bases from V and 7 bases from J; bases unmatched to any gene: 12. Germline V lookup: CDR1 SGHAT, CDR2 FQNNGV. CDR3 DNA: TGTGCCAGCAGCTTCAGTAGCGGGCAGAGCGTTAATGAGCAGTTCTTC. Amino acids: CASSFSSGQSVNEQFF.

The sample holds many counts of this clonotype. The genes are TRBV30 and TRBJ2-6, with D unclear. The germline V gene encodes CDR1 GTSNPN and CDR2 SVGIG (reference sequence). Trimming left V 0 bases short and J 4 bases short, with 13 bases between. The CDR3 runs 16 residues. This CDR3 reads CAWSVLPGSGANVLTF. CDR3 nucleotide sequence: TGTGCCTGGAGTGTACTCCCGGGTTCGGGGGCCAACGTCCTGACTTTC. Together with reference TRBV30 and TRBJ2-6, the CDR3 gives the full variable domain: SQTIHQWPATLVQPVGSPLSLECTVEGTSNPNLYWYRQAAGRGLQLLFYSVGIGQISSEVPQNLSASRPQDRQFILSSKKLLLSDSGFYLCAWSVLPGSGANVLTFGAGSRLTVL.

This chain uses TRBV12-3 or TRBV12-4 with TRBJ2-6; 10 positions agree with TRBD1. The CDR3 spans 16 residues. With V trimmed by 3 bases and J by 2 bases, 1 base remained unmatched. Written as DNA, the CDR3 is TGTGCCAGCAGTTTGACAGGGGGCGCTGGGGCCAACGTCCTGACTTTC. This gives the protein CASSLTGGAGANVLTF.

This clonotype came up a few times. The J gene is TRBJ2-3, the V gene TRBV18, with 8 bases aligning to TRBD2. The junction had 18 bases not matched to a gene; V was cut back by 3 bases and J by 7 bases. CDR1 is KGHSH and CDR2 is LQKENI in the germline V gene. CDR3 length: 18 amino acids. The DNA for the CDR3 is TGTGCCAGCTCACCTATTGCAGCGGGAGCCGATGGGGGCAATACGCAGTATTTT. Translating it yields CASSPIAAGADGGNTQYF.

This clonotype appeared many times. CDR3 in DNA: TGTGCCAGCAGTTTTCTTGGTGAAGCTTTCTTT. Translated: CASSFLGEAFF. The V gene is TRBV28, the J gene TRBJ1-1; no definite D call. V was cut by 3 bases and J by 7 bases, with 6 bases left in between. Per germline, CDR1 MDHEN and CDR2 SYDVKM. The CDR3 is made up of 11 amino acids.

This clonotype has a count of ten or more. This sequence joins TRBV6-1 and TRBJ2-7, with D hard to call. The CDR3 is 10 residues long. V was shortened by 7 bases and J by 7 bases, with 8 bases between the two germline ends. Looked up from germline, CDR1 is MNHNS and CDR2 is SASEGT. The CDR3 DNA reads TGTGCCAGCACCCTGGGTGAGCAGTACTTC. Protein product: CASTLGEQYF.

This clonotype was counted many times. The chain has TRBV5-1 and TRBJ1-1, with D hard to call. With 3 bases removed from V and 3 bases from J, the gap between germline ends came to 18 bases. Germline V gives CDR1 SGHRS, CDR2 YFSETQ. The CDR3 runs to 16 residues. For the CDR3, the DNA is TGCGCCAGCAGCTCGGGCTTCGAGATTCTGGACACTGAAGCTTTCTTT. This translates into CASSSGFEILDTEAFF. Based on the CDR3 plus reference TRBV5-1 and TRBJ1-1, the full variable domain is KAGVTQTPRYLIKTRGQQVTLSCSPISGHRSVSWYQQTPGQGLQFLFEYFSETQRNKGNFPGRFSGRQFSNSRSEMNVSTLELGDSALYLCASSSGFEILDTEAFFGQGTRLTVV.

This clonotype was counted between two and nine times. V usage is TRBV10-3 and J usage is TRBJ2-5; the match to TRBD1 covers 7 bases. V shed 2 bases and J 5 bases; nucleotides not matched to a gene: 8. The CDR3 contains 15 residues. CDR1 and CDR2 from the germline V gene are ENHRY and SYGVKD. DNA of the CDR3: TGTGCCATCAGTGAGGGACAGGTCCTTGAGGAGACCCAGTACTTC. Translated, it gives CAISEGQVLEETQYF.

This clonotype occurred many times. This chain joins TRBV4-2 and TRBJ2-1; TRBD2 is a possible D gene (5 bases). CDR3 length: 15 amino acids. The V and J ends lost 1 base and 4 bases respectively, with 11 bases between them. Per germline, CDR1 LGHNA and CDR2 YNFKEQ. The DNA of the CDR3 is TGTGCCAGCAGCCAAGTCGGTGGGAGTTACAATGAGCAGTTCTTC. The encoded protein is CASSQVGGSYNEQFF.

The chain uses TRBV20-1 and TRBJ2-1; 15 bases align to TRBD2. Germline lookup yields CDR1 DFQATT and CDR2 SNEGSKA (reference sequence). The CDR3 consists of 18 residues. J gave up 0 bases and V 4 bases, and 7 bases lay outside the gene matches. In DNA form, the CDR3 reads TGCAGTGCTATGGGACTAGCGGGAGGCCTAAGCTCCTACAATGAGCAGTTCTTC. Translating gives CSAMGLAGGLSSYNEQFF.

The sample holds a few counts of this clonotype. The chain carries TRBV20-1 and TRBJ2-1, with TRBD2 matching 8 bases. The V segment lost 7 bases and the J segment 2 bases; nucleotides outside the gene matches: 4. This CDR3 region has 13 residues. Germline loops: CDR1 DFQATT, CDR2 SNEGSKA (reference sequence). The CDR3 sequence is CSGLATTYNEQFF. For the CDR3, the DNA is TGCAGTGGACTAGCGACGACCTACAATGAGCAGTTCTTC.

This chain connects TRBV6-6 to TRBJ2-7; 9 nucleotides match TRBD1. V shed 6 bases, J shed 2 bases, and the junction held 11 bases outside the gene matches. Germline-derived CDR1 and CDR2 are MNHNY and SVGAGI (reference sequence). This CDR3 comprises 16 residues. CDR3 coding DNA: TGTGCCAGCAGGTACAAGGGGGACAGGGTAACCTACGAGCAGTACTTC. Its protein is CASRYKGDRVTYEQYF.

This clonotype was detected many times. The V call is TRBV11-1, the J call TRBJ2-3; no clear D. V shed 3 bases and J shed 2 bases, with 6 bases lying between them. The CDR3 is made up of 13 amino acids. In germline, CDR1 is SGHAT, CDR2 FQDESV (reference sequence). DNA for the CDR3: TGTGCCAGCAGCTTCCAGCCCACAGATACGCAGTATTTT. Translation: CASSFQPTDTQYF.

In its sample, this clonotype was seen a few times. The rearrangement links TRBV12-3 or TRBV12-4 to TRBJ2-3; TRBD2 is a possible D gene (5 bases). V lost 3 bases to trimming and J lost 0 bases, with 7 bases between them. The CDR3 extends over 14 amino acids. This CDR3 is CASSFTGSTDTQYF. The CDR3 DNA is TGTGCCAGCAGTTTCACGGGGAGCACAGATACGCAGTATTTT.

V usage is TRBV29-1 and J usage is TRBJ2-1; 11 nucleotides agree with TRBD2. The V gene's germline CDR1 is SQVTM and CDR2 ANQGSEA. The V gene end was trimmed by 3 bases and the J gene end by 4 bases; junction bases not matched to a gene: 2. The CDR3 is 14 amino acids. The CDR3 region has the DNA TGCAGCGTTGATAGGACTAGCGGGTACAATGAGCAGTTCTTC. This sequence encodes CSVDRTSGYNEQFF.

CDR3: CASSPRQSMRQPQHF. The DNA of the CDR3 is TGCGCCAGCAGTCCGAGACAGTCCATGCGGCAGCCCCAGCATTTT. The chain couples TRBV10-2 to TRBJ1-5; a possible D gene is TRBD1 (5 bases). Germline CDR1 and CDR2: WSHSY and SAAADI. This CDR3 is 15 amino acids long. Between the trimmed V and J ends, which lost 5 bases and 7 bases, there was a span of 18 bases.

V is TRBV7-2 and J is TRBJ2-5; the match to TRBD1 covers 7 bases. V trimming: 5 bases; J trimming: 4 bases; junction bases outside the gene matches: 4. Per the germline V gene, CDR1 is SGHTA and CDR2 is FQGNSA. The CDR3 covers 13 residues. The DNA of the CDR3 is TGTGCCAGCAGCACAGGGGACCGAGAGACCCAGTACTTC. This sequence encodes CASSTGDRETQYF.

This sequence joins TRBV3-1 and TRBJ2-7; unclear D gene. The CDR3 is 13 residues long. Trimming took 0 bases from V and 2 from J, leaving 5 bases between them. CDR1 is LGHDT, CDR2 YNNKEL, per germline (reference sequence). The CDR3, as DNA: TGTGCCAGCAGCCAAGATGCGACCTACGAGCAGTACTTC. This translates into CASSQDATYEQYF.

V and J are TRBV5-4 and TRBJ1-5; D call uncertain. This CDR3 comprises 14 residues. The germline CDR1 and CDR2 sequences are SGHNT and YYREEE (reference sequence). V was clipped by 0 bases and J by 3 bases, with 7 bases between them. CDR3 protein: CASSLGESNQPQHF. CDR3 bases: TGTGCCAGCAGCTTGGGGGAGTCCAATCAGCCCCAGCATTTT.

This clonotype was detected ten times or more. V and J are TRBV4-1 and TRBJ1-4, with D possibly being TRBD1 (5 bases). CDR1 MGHRA and CDR2 YSYEKL come from the germline V gene. The CDR3 is made up of 13 amino acids. The V and J ends lost 4 bases and 7 bases respectively, with 10 bases between them. The CDR3 sequence is CASSLGPSEKLFF. CDR3 sequence (DNA): TGCGCCAGCAGCCTGGGACCCTCTGAAAAACTGTTTTTT.